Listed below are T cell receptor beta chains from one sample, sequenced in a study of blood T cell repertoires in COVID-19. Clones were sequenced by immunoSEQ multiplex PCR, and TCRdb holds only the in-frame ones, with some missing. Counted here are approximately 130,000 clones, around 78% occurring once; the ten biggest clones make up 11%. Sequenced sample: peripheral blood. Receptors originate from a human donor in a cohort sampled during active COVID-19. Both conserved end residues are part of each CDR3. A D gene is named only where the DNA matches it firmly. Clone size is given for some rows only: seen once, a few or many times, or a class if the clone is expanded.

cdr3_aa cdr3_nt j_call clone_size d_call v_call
CASSLFRDRAYEQYF TGTGCCAGCAGTTTATTCCGGGACAGGGCATACGAGCAGTACTTC TRBJ2-7 . TRBD1 TRBV28
CASSSGQAHNEQFF TGTGCCAGCAGTTCGGGACAGGCCCACAATGAGCAGTTCTTC TRBJ2-1 few TRBD1 TRBV27
CASKGTKNTEAFF TGTGCCAGTAAGGGGACAAAGAACACTGAAGCTTTCTTT TRBJ1-1 . . TRBV19
CASSLTPGTGNTIYF TGTGCCAGCAGCTTAACGCCCGGGACTGGAAACACCATATATTTT TRBJ1-3 . . TRBV7-3
CSASTTTGIREKLFF TGCAGTGCTAGTACTACGACAGGGATACGTGAAAAACTGTTTTTT TRBJ1-4 . TRBD1 TRBV20-1
CASSLLEYGYTF TGTGCCAGCAGCTTATTAGAGTATGGCTACACCTTC TRBJ1-2 . . TRBV7-9
CAISAGLYSNQPQHF TGTGCCATCAGTGCAGGCCTCTATAGCAATCAGCCCCAGCATTTT TRBJ1-5 . . TRBV10-3
CASSPIAGGSTDTQYF TGTGCCAGCAGCCCTATAGCGGGGGGGAGCACAGATACGCAGTATTTT TRBJ2-3 . TRBD2 TRBV3-1/TRBV3-2
CASSEGRQNQPQHF TGTGCCAGCAGTGAGGGCCGGCAGAACCAGCCCCAGCATTTT TRBJ1-5 few . TRBV2
CASKLIPGQGREKLFF TGTGCCAGCAAATTAATTCCGGGACAGGGTAGAGAAAAACTGTTTTTT TRBJ1-4 . TRBD1 TRBV19
CATSDRPIPGQKRNTIYF TGTGCCACCAGTGACCGACCGATCCCGGGACAGAAAAGAAACACCATATATTTT TRBJ1-3 . TRBD1 TRBV24-1
CSASQGRYYGYTF TGCAGTGCTAGTCAGGGGCGCTACTATGGCTACACCTTC TRBJ1-2 . . TRBV20-1
CASRVTGGGGETQYF TGCGCCAGCAGGGTAACAGGGGGCGGAGGAGAGACCCAGTACTTC TRBJ2-5 once TRBD1 TRBV4-1
CASSLDRATQTSIPDTQYF TGCGCCAGCAGCTTGGACAGGGCCACCCAGACAAGTATCCCAGATACGCAGTATTTT TRBJ2-3 . . TRBV5-1
CASSKTGPGSTEAFF TGTGCCAGCTCGAAGACAGGGCCAGGAAGCACTGAAGCTTTCTTT TRBJ1-1 . TRBD1 TRBV19
CASSNPEGQYNTGELFF TGCGCCAGTTCTAACCCGGAGGGACAGTACAACACCGGGGAGCTGTTTTTT TRBJ2-2 . . TRBV4-1
CASSQHQAADEKLFF TGTGCCAGCAGCCAACACCAGGCTGCTGATGAAAAACTGTTTTTT TRBJ1-4 few . TRBV3-1/TRBV3-2
CASSSGASYEQYF TGTGCCAGCAGTTCTGGGGCGAGCTACGAGCAGTACTTC TRBJ2-7 . . TRBV27
CASSRDSQETQYF TGTGCCAGCAGTCGGGACAGCCAAGAGACCCAGTACTTC TRBJ2-5 . TRBD1 TRBV6-5
CASSLVPGDEQYF TGTGCCAGCAGTTTAGTGCCGGGGGACGAGCAGTACTTC TRBJ2-7 . . TRBV12-3/TRBV12-4
CASSLGQGFGYTF TGTGCCAGCTCACTGGGACAGGGATTCGGCTACACCTTC TRBJ1-2 . TRBD1 TRBV5-6
CASSLGPQVLAGEAFF TGTGCCAGCAGCCTGGGACCGCAAGTACTAGCCGGTGAAGCTTTCTTT TRBJ1-1 . . TRBV5-6
CASSPIQGPKSYEQYF TGTGCCAGCAGTCCCATACAGGGCCCCAAATCCTACGAGCAGTACTTC TRBJ2-7 . . TRBV27
CASSGTGGLENTQYF TGTGCCAGCTCAGGGACAGGGGGCTTAGAAAATACGCAGTATTTT TRBJ2-3 . TRBD1 TRBV18
CASTETAYSYNSPLHF TGTGCCAGTACCGAGACAGCATACTCCTATAATTCACCCCTCCACTTT TRBJ1-6 . . TRBV19
CASSGPTPGKAMNTEAFF TGTGCCAGCAGTGGCCCTACACCAGGGAAGGCAATGAACACTGAAGCTTTCTTT TRBJ1-1 . . TRBV25-1
CASSFGTSGGLETQYF TGTGCCAGCAGCTTCGGGACTAGCGGGGGCTTGGAGACCCAGTACTTC TRBJ2-5 . TRBD2 TRBV11-2